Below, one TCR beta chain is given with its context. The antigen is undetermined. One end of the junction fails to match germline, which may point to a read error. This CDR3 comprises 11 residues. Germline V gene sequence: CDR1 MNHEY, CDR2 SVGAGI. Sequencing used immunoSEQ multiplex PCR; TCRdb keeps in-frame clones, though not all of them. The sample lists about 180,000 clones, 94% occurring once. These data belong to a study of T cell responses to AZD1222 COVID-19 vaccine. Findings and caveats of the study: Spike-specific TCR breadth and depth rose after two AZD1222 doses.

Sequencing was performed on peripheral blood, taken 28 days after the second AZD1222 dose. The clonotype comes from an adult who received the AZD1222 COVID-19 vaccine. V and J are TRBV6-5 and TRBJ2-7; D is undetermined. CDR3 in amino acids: CASTYSYEQYF. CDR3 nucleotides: TGTGCGAGCACATACAGCTACGAGCAGTACTTC.